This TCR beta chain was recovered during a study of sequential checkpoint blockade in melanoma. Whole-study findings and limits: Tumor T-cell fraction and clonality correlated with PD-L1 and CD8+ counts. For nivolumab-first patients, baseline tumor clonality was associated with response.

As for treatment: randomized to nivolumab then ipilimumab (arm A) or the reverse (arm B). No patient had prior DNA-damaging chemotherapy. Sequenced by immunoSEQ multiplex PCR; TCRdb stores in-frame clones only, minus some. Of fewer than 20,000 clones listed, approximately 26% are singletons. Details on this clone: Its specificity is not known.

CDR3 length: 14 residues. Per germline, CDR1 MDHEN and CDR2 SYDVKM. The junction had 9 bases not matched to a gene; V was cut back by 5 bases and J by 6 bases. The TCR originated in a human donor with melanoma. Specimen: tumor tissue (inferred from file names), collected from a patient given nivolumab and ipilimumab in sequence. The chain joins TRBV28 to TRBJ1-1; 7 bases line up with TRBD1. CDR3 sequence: CASSPTGEWPEAFF. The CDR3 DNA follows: TGTGCCAGCAGTCCAACAGGGGAGTGGCCTGAAGCTTTCTTT.